This TCR beta chain appears in the sequencing data of a study of blood T cell repertoires in COVID-19. The wider study: In each case, the material was cDNA or gDNA derived from T cells, B-cell-depleted T cells, or PBMCs.

The table came from immunoSEQ multiplex PCR; TCRdb's copy has only in-frame clones and leaves some out. The sample includes 150,000 to 200,000 clones, just over 85% seen only once; the top ten take 8% to 10%. V lost 2 bases and J 7 bases, leaving 14 bases between the germline ends. The germline CDR1 and CDR2 sequences are MGHRA and YSYEKL. The length of the CDR3 is 14 residues. This chain uses TRBV4-1 with TRBJ1-2, with D tentatively TRBD1 (6 bases). The sequence was obtained from a man aged 55 to 70 with acute or convalescent COVID-19. The specimen sequenced was peripheral blood. The CDR3 DNA is TGCGCCAGCAGCCAATCCGGGACAATCTTTGGCTACACCTTC. Residues: CASSQSGTIFGYTF.